These 13 T cell receptor beta chains originate from one sample sequenced in a study of cytomegalovirus exposure and HLA in healthy donors. The repertoire was sequenced with immunoSEQ multiplex PCR; TCRdb's copy has only in-frame clones and lacks some. This sample yields about 360,000 clones, of which about nine tenths are seen a single time; approximately 0.86% belongs to the top ten. The sequencing input was PBMCs. Receptors originate from a woman aged 18-29 years in good health and CMV-seronegative.

The V and J genes are TRBV7-2 and TRBJ2-7, with TRBD2 identical over 8 bases. The CDR3 is 16 residues long. Trimming cost V 0 bases and J 0 bases; bases outside gene matches: 4. CDR1 and CDR2 from the germline V gene are SGHTA and FQGNSA. The CDR3 is CASSLALSGGSYEQYF. The CDR3 coding sequence is TGTGCCAGCAGCTTAGCGCTAAGCGGGGGCTCCTACGAGCAGTACTTC. Using reference TRBV7-2 and TRBJ2-7 for the parts outside the CDR3, the full variable domain is GAGVSQSPSNKVTEKGKDVELRCDPISGHTALYWYRQSLGQGLEFLIYFQGNSAPDKSGLPSDRFSAERTGGSVSTLTIQRTQQEDSAVYLCASSLALSGGSYEQYFGPGTRLTVT.

J is TRBJ2-7 and V is TRBV30; 7 positions agree with TRBD1. The CDR3 totals 13 residues. Germline values: CDR1 GTSNPN, CDR2 SVGIG (reference sequence). The junction had 5 bases not matched to a gene; V was cut back by 5 bases and J by 1 base. The CDR3 is CAWAQGRSYEQYF. In DNA, the CDR3 is TGTGCCTGGGCACAGGGGCGATCCTACGAGCAGTACTTC.

The rearrangement uses TRBV6-5 and TRBJ1-6; perhaps TRBD1 as D (5 bases). The germline CDR1 and CDR2 sequences are MNHEY and SVGAGI. This CDR3 is 16 amino acids long. Trimming shortened V by 2 bases and J by 3 bases, and 11 bases separated the two germline ends. The CDR3 sequence: CASSYGGADYNSPLHF. DNA for the CDR3: TGTGCCAGCAGTTACGGCGGGGCAGACTATAATTCACCCCTCCACTTT.

The V call is TRBV6-1, the J call TRBJ1-4; D gene ambiguous. V was pared by 8 bases and J by 7 bases, with 8 bases between. CDR1 and CDR2 (germline): MNHNS, SASEGT. This CDR3 region has 11 residues. CDR3: CASLKTEKLFF. The DNA of the CDR3 is TGTGCCAGCCTAAAAACTGAAAAACTGTTTTTT.

This clone was detected a few times. This sequence joins TRBV6-1 and TRBJ2-7; TRBD2 might be the D (6 bases). This CDR3 region has 13 residues. CDR1 is MNHNS and CDR2 is SASEGT in the germline V gene. The V and J ends lost 8 bases and 6 bases respectively, with 17 bases between them. The CDR3 coding sequence is TGTGCCAGCCAGCCCTTGGGGGGACGCGAGCAGTACTTC. Its protein product is CASQPLGGREQYF.

This chain uses TRBV7-8 with TRBJ2-1, with 11 bases matching TRBD2. The germline CDR1 and CDR2 sequences are SGHVS and FQNEAQ. The CDR3 spans 15 residues. Germline trimming cut 5 bases from V and 9 bases from J; bases unmatched to any gene: 9. The CDR3 DNA reads TGTGCCAGCAGCCCTATAGCGGGAGGGGGGGGTGAGCAGTTCTTC. Its protein product is CASSPIAGGGGEQFF.

The rearrangement uses TRBV6-1 and TRBJ2-5, with 9 bases aligning to TRBD1. V lost 3 bases, J lost 5 bases, and 7 bases stayed unmatched. The CDR3 length is 15 residues. Looked up from germline, CDR1 is MNHNS and CDR2 is SASEGT. CDR3 region: CASSDRDRVRETQYF. CDR3 in DNA: TGTGCCAGCAGTGATCGGGACAGGGTTCGGGAGACCCAGTACTTC.

The J gene is TRBJ2-1, the V gene TRBV6-1, with 7 bases fitting TRBD2. Germline CDR1 and CDR2: MNHNS and SASEGT. This CDR3 is 12 amino acids long. With 6 bases clipped from V and 7 bases from J, the junction kept 3 bases outside the gene matches. CDR3 sequence reads: CASSSGGNEQFF. In DNA, the CDR3 is TGTGCCAGCAGCTCCGGGGGGAATGAGCAGTTCTTC.

This chain connects TRBV6-4 to TRBJ2-7; D unresolved. Trimming took 3 bases from V and 2 from J, leaving 8 bases between them. CDR1 and CDR2 from the germline V gene are MRHNA and SNTAGT. This CDR3 is built from 13 residues. CDR3 coding DNA: TGTGCCAGCAGTGAAGCCCCCACCTACGAGCAGTACTTC. It specifies CASSEAPTYEQYF.

This chain connects TRBV5-4 to TRBJ2-1, with 7 bases that match TRBD2. The V segment lost 8 bases and the J segment 2 bases; nucleotides outside the gene matches: 7. This CDR3 spans 14 amino acids. Per the germline V gene, CDR1 is SGHNT and CDR2 is YYREEE (reference sequence). CDR3 sequence: CASSSGGAYNEQFF. The CDR3 region has the DNA TGTGCCAGTTCGTCGGGAGGCGCCTACAATGAGCAGTTCTTC.

The chain couples TRBV21-1 to TRBJ2-7; TRBD2 was called by the table and not checked on the DNA. TRBV21-1 is a pseudogene locus. The CDR3 loop spans 14 amino acids. The DNA for the CDR3 is TGTGCCAGCAGCAAAGAAAAGGATCGGAGCGAGCAGTACTTC. Amino acids: CASSKEKDRSEQYF.

The genes are TRBV6-6 and TRBJ2-7; a weak D match, TRBD2 (7 bases). V lost 10 bases to trimming and J lost 2 bases, with 21 bases between them. CDR3 length equals 15 residues. In germline, CDR1 is MNHNY, CDR2 SVGAGI (reference sequence). The CDR3 is CATGGWDKSAYEQYF. The CDR3 DNA follows: TGTGCCACCGGGGGGTGGGACAAAAGTGCCTACGAGCAGTACTTC.

This clone was detected only once. V is TRBV28 and J is TRBJ2-6, with a weak D call TRBD2 (5 bases). The germline V and J ends were trimmed by 4 bases and 0 bases, with 13 bases remaining between them. The CDR3 has 17 amino acids. CDR1 and CDR2 from the germline V gene are MDHEN and SYDVKM. The CDR3 reads CASSSTLGSSGANVLTF. CDR3 bases: TGTGCCAGCAGTTCGACACTTGGGAGCTCTGGGGCCAACGTCCTGACTTTC. Filled out from reference TRBV28 and TRBJ2-6, the complete variable domain reads DVKVTQSSRYLVKRTGEKVFLECVQDMDHENMFWYRQDPGLGLRLIYFSYDVKMKEKGDIPEGYSVSREKKERFSLILESASTNQTSMYLCASSSTLGSSGANVLTFGAGSRLTVL.